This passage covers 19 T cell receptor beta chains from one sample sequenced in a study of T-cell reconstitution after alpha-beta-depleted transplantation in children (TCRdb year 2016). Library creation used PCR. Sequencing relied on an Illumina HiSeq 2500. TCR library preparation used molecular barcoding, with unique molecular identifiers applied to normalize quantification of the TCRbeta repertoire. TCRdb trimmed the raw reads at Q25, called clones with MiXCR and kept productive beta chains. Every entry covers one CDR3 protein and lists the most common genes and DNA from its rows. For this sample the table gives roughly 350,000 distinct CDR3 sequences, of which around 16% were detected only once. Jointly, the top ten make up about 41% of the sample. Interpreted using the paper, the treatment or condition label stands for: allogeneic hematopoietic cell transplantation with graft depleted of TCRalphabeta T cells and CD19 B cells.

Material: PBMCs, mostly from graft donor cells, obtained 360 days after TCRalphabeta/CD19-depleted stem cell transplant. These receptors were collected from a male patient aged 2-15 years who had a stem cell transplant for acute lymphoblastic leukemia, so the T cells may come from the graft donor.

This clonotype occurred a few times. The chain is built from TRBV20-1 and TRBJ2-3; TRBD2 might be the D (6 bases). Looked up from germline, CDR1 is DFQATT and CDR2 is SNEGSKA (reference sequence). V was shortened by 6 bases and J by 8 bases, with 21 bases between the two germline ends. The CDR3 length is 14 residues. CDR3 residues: CSALLWVSEGTQYF. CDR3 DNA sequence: TGCAGTGCCCTACTATGGGTATCGGAGGGTACGCAGTATTTT.

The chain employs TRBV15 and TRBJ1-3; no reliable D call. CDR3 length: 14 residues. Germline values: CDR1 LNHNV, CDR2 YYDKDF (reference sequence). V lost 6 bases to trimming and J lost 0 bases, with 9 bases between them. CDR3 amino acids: CATSTEVSGNTIYF. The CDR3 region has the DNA TGTGCCACCAGTACAGAAGTCTCTGGAAACACCATATATTTT.

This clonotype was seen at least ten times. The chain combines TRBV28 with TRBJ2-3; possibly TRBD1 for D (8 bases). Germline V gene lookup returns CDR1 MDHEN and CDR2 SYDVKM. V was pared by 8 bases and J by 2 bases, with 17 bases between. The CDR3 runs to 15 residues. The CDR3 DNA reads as TGTGCCAGCCTTAAAGCGGGACAGGCCACAGATACGCAGTATTTT. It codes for CASLKAGQATDTQYF.

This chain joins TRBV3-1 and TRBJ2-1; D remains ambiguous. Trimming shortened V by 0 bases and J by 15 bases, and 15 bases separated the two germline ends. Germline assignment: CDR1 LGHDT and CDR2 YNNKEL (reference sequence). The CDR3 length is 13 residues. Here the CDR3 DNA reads TGTGCCAGCAGCCAAGATTTGGCTACACCCGCGTTCTTC. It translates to CASSQDLATPAFF.

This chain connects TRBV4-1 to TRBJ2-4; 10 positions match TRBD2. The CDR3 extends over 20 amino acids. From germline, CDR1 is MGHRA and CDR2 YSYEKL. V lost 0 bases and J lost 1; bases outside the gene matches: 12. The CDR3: CASSQDPGTSESRAKNIQYF. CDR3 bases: TGCGCCAGCAGCCAAGATCCCGGGACTAGCGAGAGCCGGGCCAAAAACATTCAGTACTTC.

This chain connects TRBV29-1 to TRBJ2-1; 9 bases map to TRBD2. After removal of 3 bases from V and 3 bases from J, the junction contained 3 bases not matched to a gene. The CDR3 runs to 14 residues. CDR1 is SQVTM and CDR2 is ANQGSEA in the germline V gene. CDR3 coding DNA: TGCAGCGTTGACCGTAGCGGGAGCTACAATGAGCAGTTCTTC. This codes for CSVDRSGSYNEQFF.

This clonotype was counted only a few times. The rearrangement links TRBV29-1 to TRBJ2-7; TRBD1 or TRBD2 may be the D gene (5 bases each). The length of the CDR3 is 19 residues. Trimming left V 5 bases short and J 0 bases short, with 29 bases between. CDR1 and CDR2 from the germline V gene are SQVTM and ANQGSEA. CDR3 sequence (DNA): TGCAGCGTTATAGGGGCTCCTAGGTCGCGTAGGCGGGCCTCCTACGAGCAGTACTTC. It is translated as CSVIGAPRSRRRASYEQYF.

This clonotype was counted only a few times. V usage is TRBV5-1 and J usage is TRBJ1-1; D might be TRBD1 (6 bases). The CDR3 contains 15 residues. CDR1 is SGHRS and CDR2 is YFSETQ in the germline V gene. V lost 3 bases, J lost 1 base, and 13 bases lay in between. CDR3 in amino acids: CASSSTPGANTEAFF. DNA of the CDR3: TGCGCCAGCAGCTCTACCCCAGGGGCGAACACTGAAGCTTTCTTT. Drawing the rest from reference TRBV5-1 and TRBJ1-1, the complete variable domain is KAGVTQTPRYLIKTRGQQVTLSCSPISGHRSVSWYQQTPGQGLQFLFEYFSETQRNKGNFPGRFSGRQFSNSRSEMNVSTLELGDSALYLCASSSTPGANTEAFFGQGTRLTVV.

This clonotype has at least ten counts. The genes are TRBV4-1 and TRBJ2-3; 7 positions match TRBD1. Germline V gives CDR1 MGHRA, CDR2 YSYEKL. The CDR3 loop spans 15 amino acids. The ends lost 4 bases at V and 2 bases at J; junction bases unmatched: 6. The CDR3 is CASSLRQGNTDTQYF. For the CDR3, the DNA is TGCGCCAGCAGCCTCCGACAGGGTAACACAGATACGCAGTATTTT.

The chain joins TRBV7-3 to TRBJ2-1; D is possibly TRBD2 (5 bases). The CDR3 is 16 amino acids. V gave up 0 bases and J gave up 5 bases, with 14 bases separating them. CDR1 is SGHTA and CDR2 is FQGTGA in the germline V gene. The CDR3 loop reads CASSLTGVPGNNEQFF. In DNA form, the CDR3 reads TGTGCCAGCAGCTTAACGGGAGTCCCCGGAAACAATGAGCAGTTCTTC. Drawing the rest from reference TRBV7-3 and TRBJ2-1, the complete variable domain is GAGVSQTPSNKVTEKGKYVELRCDPISGHTALYWYRQSLGQGPEFLIYFQGTGAADDSGLPNDRFFAVRPEGSVSTLKIQRTERGDSAVYLCASSLTGVPGNNEQFFGPGTRLTVL.

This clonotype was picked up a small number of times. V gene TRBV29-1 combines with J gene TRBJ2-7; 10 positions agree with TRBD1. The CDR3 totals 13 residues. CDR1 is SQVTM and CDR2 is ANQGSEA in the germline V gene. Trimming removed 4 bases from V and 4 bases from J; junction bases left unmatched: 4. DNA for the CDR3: TGCAGCGTTGCGGGACAGGGGAAGTACGAGCAGTACTTC. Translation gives CSVAGQGKYEQYF.

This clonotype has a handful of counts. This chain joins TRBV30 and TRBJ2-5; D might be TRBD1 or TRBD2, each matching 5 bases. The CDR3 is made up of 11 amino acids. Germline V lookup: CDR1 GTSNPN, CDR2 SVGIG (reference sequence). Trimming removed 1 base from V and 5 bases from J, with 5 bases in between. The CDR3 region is CAWSGGETQYF. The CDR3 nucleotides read TGTGCCTGGAGTGGGGGGGAGACCCAGTACTTC.

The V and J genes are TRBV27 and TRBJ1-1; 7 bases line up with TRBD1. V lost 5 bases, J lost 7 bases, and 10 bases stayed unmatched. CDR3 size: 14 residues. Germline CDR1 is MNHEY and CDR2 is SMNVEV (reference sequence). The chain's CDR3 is CASSSQGVYSEAFF. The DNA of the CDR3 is TGTGCCAGCAGTAGCCAGGGGGTCTATAGTGAAGCTTTCTTT.

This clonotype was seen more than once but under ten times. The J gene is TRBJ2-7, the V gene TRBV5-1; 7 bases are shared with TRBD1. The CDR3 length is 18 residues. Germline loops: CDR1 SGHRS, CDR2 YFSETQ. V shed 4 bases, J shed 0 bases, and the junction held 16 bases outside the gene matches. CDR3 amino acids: CASSPTGTAIFPSYEQYF. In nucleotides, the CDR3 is TGCGCCAGCAGCCCGACCGGGACAGCTATCTTTCCCTCCTACGAGCAGTACTTC.

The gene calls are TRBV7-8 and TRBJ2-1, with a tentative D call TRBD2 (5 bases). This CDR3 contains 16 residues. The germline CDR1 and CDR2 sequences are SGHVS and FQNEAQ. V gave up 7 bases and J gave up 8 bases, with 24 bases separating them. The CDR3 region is CASIVRGRPMFDEQFF. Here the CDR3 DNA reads TGTGCCAGCATTGTTAGAGGGCGACCTATGTTCGATGAGCAGTTCTTC. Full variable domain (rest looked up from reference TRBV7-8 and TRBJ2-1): GAGVSQSPRYKVAKRGQDVALRCDPISGHVSLFWYQQALGQGPEFLTYFQNEAQLDKSGLPSDRFFAERPEGSVSTLKIQRTQQEDSAVYLCASIVRGRPMFDEQFFGPGTRLTVL.

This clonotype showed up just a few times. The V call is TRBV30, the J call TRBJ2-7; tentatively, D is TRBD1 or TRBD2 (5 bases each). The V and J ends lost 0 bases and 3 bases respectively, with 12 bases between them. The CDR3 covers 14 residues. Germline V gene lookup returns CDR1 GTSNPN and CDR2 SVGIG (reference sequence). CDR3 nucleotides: TGTGCCTGGAGTGTGAGGGGAGTCATCTACGAGCAGTACTTC. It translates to CAWSVRGVIYEQYF.

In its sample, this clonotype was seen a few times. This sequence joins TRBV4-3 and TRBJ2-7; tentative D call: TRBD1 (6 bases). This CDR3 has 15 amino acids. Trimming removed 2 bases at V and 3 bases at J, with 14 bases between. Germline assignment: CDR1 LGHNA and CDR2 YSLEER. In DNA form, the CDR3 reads TGCGCCAGCAGCCAAACCCGGGACAACTTCTACGAGCAGTACTTC. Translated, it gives CASSQTRDNFYEQYF.

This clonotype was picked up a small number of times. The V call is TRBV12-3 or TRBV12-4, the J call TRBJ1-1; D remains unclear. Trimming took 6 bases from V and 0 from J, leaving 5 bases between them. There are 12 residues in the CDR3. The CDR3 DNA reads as TGTGCCAGCAGCTGGATGAACACTGAAGCTTTCTTT. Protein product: CASSWMNTEAFF.

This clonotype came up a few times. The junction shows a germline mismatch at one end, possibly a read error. This chain's CDR3 is CASSLAGQRIF. The CDR3, as DNA: TGTGCCAGCAGCTTAGCGGGACAGAGGATCTTC. This sequence joins TRBV7-2 and TRBJ2-1, with 7 bases matching TRBD1. The CDR3 extends over 11 amino acids. Germline V gives CDR1 SGHTA, CDR2 FQGNSA.